This TCR beta chain emerged from a study of CD8 T cells in ankylosing spondylitis. TCRdb reprocessed the 5' RACE reads via MiXCR and lists one record per CDR3 protein. The sample yields roughly 700,000 distinct CDR3 sequences, around 17% seen once. Trimming shortened V by 4 bases and J by 6 bases, and 19 bases separated the two germline ends. This CDR3 spans 16 amino acids. CDR1 and CDR2 from the germline V gene are MNHEY and SVGEGT. Overall study results and limits: About 8 highly homologous variants made up a TCR beta motif that seemed to typify ankylosing spondylitis blood.

A remark on this clonotype: What it binds is unknown.

This clonotype was obtained from a male donor with ankylosing spondylitis. Specimen: blood, either unsorted or a sorted T cell fraction (not recorded which). The gene calls are TRBV6-2 or TRBV6-3 and TRBJ2-1; possibly TRBD1 for D (6 bases). The CDR3 nucleotides are TGTGCCAGCAGTTGGACAGCGCCCATTTTCTTCAATGAGCAGTTCTTC. Residues: CASSWTAPIFFNEQFF.